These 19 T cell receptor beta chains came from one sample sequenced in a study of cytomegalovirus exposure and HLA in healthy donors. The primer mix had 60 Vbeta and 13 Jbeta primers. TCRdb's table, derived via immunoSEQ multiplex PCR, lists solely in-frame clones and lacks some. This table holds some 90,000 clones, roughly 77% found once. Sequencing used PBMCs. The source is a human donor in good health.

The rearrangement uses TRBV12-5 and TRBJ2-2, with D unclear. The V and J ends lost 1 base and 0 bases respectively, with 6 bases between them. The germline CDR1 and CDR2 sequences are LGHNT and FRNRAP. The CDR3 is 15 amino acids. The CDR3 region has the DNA TGTGCTAGTGGTTTGGGAGGTCCGAACACCGGGGAGCTGTTTTTT. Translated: CASGLGGPNTGELFF.

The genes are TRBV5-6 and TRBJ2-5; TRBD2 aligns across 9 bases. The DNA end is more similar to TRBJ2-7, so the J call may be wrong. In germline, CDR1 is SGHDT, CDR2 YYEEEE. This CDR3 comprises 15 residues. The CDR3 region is CASSLSGGSSYEQYF. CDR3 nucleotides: TGTGCCAGCAGCTTGAGCGGGGGGAGCTCCTACGAGCAGTACTTC.

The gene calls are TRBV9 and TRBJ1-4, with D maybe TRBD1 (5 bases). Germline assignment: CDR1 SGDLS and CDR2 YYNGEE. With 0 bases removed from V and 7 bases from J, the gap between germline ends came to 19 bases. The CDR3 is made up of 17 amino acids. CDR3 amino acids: CASSVGQGLEHGEKLFF. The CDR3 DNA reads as TGTGCCAGCAGCGTAGGGCAGGGATTGGAGCATGGTGAAAAACTGTTTTTT. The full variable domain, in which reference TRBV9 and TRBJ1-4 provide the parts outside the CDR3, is DSGVTQTPKHLITATGQRVTLRCSPRSGDLSVYWYQQSLDQGLQFLIQYYNGEERAKGNILERFSAQQFPDLHSELNLSSLELGDSALYFCASSVGQGLEHGEKLFFGSGTQLSVL.

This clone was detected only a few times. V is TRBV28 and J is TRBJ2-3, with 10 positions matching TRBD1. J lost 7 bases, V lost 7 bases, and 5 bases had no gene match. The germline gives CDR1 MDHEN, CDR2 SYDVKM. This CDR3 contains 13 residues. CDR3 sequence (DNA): TGTGCCAGCACGACAGGGGGCCGGAATACGCAGTATTTT. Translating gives CASTTGGRNTQYF.

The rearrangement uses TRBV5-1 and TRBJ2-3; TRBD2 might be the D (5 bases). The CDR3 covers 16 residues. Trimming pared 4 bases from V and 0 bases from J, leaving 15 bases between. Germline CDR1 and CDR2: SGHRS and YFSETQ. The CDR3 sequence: CASSPSGSASTDTQYF. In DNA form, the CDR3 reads TGCGCCAGCAGCCCTTCGGGTAGCGCCAGCACAGATACGCAGTATTTT.

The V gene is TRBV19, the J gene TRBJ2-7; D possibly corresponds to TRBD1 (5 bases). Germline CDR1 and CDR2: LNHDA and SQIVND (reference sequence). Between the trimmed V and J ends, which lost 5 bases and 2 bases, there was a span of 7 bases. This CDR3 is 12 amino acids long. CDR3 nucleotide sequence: TGTGCCAGTAGTGACAGTACCTACGAGCAGTACTTC. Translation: CASSDSTYEQYF.

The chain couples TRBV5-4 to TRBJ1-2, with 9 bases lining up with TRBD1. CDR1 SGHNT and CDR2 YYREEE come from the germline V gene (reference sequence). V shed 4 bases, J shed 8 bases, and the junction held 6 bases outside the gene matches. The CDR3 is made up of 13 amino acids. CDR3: CASSLDRGGGYTF. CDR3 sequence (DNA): TGTGCCAGCAGCCTAGACAGGGGGGGAGGCTACACCTTC.

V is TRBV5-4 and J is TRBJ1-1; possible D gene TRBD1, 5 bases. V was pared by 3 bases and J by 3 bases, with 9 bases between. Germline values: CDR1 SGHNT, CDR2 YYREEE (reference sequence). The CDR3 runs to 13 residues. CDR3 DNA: TGTGCCAGCAGCTCGGGGGGGGACACTGAAGCTTTCTTT. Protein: CASSSGGDTEAFF.

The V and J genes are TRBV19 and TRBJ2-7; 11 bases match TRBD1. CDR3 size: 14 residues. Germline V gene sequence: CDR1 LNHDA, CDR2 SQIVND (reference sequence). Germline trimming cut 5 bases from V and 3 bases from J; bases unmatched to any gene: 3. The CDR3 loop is CASSFGTGGYEQYF. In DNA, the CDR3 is TGTGCCAGTAGTTTCGGGACAGGGGGCTACGAGCAGTACTTC.

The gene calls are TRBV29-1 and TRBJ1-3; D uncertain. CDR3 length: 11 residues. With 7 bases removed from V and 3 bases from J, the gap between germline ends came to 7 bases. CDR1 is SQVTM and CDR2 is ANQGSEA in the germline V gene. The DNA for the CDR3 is TGCAGCGGCGACATTGGAAACACCATATATTTT. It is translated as CSGDIGNTIYF.

CDR3 loop: CASSATARDEQFF. For the CDR3, the DNA is TGTGCCAGCAGCGCCACCGCGCGCGATGAGCAGTTCTTC. The rearrangement links TRBV5-4 to TRBJ2-1; no clear D. Germline CDR1 is SGHNT and CDR2 is YYREEE (reference sequence). V lost 4 bases, J lost 8 bases, and 13 bases lay in between. This CDR3 spans 13 amino acids.

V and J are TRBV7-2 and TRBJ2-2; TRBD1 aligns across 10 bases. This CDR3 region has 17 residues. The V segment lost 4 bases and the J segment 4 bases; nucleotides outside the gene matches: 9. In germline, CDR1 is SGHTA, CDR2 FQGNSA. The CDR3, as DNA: TGTGCCAGCAGCTCTAATTGGGGGACAGGGGCCACCGGGGAGCTGTTTTTT. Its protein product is CASSSNWGTGATGELFF.

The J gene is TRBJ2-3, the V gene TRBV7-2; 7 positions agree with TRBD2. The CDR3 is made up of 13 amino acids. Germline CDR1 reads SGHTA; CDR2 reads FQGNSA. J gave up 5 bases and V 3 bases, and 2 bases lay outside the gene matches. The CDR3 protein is CASSFRGVDTQYF. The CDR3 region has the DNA TGTGCCAGCAGCTTCCGGGGGGTAGATACGCAGTATTTT.

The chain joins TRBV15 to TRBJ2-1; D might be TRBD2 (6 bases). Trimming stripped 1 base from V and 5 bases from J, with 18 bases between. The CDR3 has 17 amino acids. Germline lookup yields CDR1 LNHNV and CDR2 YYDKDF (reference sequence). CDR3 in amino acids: CATSRVELGLRHNEQFF. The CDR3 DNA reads TGTGCCACCAGCAGAGTGGAATTGGGACTTCGGCACAATGAGCAGTTCTTC.

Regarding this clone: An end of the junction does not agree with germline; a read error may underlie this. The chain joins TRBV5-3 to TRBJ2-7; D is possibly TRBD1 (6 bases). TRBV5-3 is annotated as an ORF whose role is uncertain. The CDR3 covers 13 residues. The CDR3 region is CARSLASLLDSPF. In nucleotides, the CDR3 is TGTGCCAGAAGCTTGGCCTCTTTACTGGACAGCCCCTTC.

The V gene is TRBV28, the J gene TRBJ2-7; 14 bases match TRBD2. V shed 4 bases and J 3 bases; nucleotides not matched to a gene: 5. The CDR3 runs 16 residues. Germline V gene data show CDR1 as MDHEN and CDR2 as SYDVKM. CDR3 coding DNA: TGTGCCAGCAGTTCGCCGGGACTAGCGGGAGTCTACGAGCAGTACTTC. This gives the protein CASSSPGLAGVYEQYF. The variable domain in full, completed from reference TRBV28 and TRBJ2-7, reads DVKVTQSSRYLVKRTGEKVFLECVQDMDHENMFWYRQDPGLGLRLIYFSYDVKMKEKGDIPEGYSVSREKKERFSLILESASTNQTSMYLCASSSPGLAGVYEQYFGPGTRLTVT.

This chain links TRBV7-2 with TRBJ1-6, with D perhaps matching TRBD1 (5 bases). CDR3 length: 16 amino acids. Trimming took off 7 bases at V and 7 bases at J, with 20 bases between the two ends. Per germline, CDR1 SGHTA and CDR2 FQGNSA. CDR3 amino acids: CASTAEGLLPNSPLHF. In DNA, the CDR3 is TGTGCCAGCACCGCGGAGGGGCTACTCCCCAATTCACCCCTCCACTTT.

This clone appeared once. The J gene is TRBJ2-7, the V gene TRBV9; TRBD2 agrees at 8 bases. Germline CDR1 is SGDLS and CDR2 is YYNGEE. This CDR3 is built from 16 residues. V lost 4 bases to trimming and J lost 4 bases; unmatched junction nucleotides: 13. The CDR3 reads CASSPTGGGYSYEQYF. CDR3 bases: TGTGCCAGCAGCCCGACCGGGGGGGGGTATTCATACGAGCAGTACTTC.

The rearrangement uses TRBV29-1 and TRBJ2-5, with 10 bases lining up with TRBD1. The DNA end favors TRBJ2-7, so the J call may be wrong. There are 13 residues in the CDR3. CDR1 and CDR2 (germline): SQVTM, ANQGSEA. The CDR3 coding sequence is TGCAGCGTTGAGGGACAGGGGCAGGACGAGCAGTACTTC. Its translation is CSVEGQGQDEQYF.